The 32 T cell receptor beta chains reported below all come from one sample, sequenced in a study of brain metastases from non-small cell lung cancer. Here immunoSEQ multiplex PCR was the method, and the copy in TCRdb shows in-frame clones only, minus some. In the table there are roughly 5,000 clones, roughly 80% of which are singletons. The sequenced sample consisted of primary lung tumor tissue. These receptor sequences come from a donor aged 40 or over with non-small cell lung cancer.

The chain has TRBV19 and TRBJ1-5; 7 bases map to TRBD1. The germline V gene encodes CDR1 LNHDA and CDR2 SQIVND (reference sequence). CDR3 size: 13 residues. The V and J ends lost 3 bases and 11 bases, in that order; junction bases with no gene match: 7. The CDR3 is CASSILEQGSQHF. The DNA for the CDR3 is TGTGCCAGTAGTATCTTAGAACAGGGGTCCCAGCATTTT. Full variable domain (outside the CDR3, taken from reference TRBV19 and TRBJ1-5): DGGITQSPKYLFRKEGQNVTLSCEQNLNHDAMYWYRQDPGQGLRLIYYSQIVNDFQKGDIAEGYSVSREKKESFPLTVTSAQKNPTAFYLCASSILEQGSQHFGDGTRLSIL.

This chain connects TRBV7-9 to TRBJ2-2; TRBD2 matches at 7 bases. The CDR3 contains 14 residues. Germline V gene data show CDR1 as SEHNR and CDR2 as FQNEAQ (reference sequence). With 7 bases clipped from V and 3 bases from J, the junction kept 5 bases outside the gene matches. In nucleotides, the CDR3 is TGTGCCAGCAACCCTCGGGGGGACACCGGGGAGCTGTTTTTT. Protein product: CASNPRGDTGELFF. The full variable domain, in which reference TRBV7-9 and TRBJ2-2 provide the parts outside the CDR3, is DTGVSQNPRHKITKRGQNVTFRCDPISEHNRLYWYRQTLGQGPEFLTYFQNEAQLEKSRLLSDRFSAERPKGSFSTLEIQRTEQGDSAMYLCASNPRGDTGELFFGEGSRLTVL.

This sequence joins TRBV20-1 and TRBJ2-1; D call uncertain. Germline lookup yields CDR1 DFQATT and CDR2 SNEGSKA (reference sequence). The CDR3 runs to 11 residues. Trimming removed 6 bases at V and 3 bases at J, with 6 bases between. CDR3 in amino acids: CSAIIYNEQFF. In DNA form, the CDR3 reads TGCAGTGCCATCATCTACAATGAGCAGTTCTTC.

In its sample, this clone was seen once. The chain recombines TRBV6-1 with TRBJ2-2, with D perhaps TRBD2 (6 bases). CDR1 is MNHNS, CDR2 SASEGT, per germline. Deletions cut 1 base from V and 3 bases from J, with 12 bases between. This CDR3 has 16 residues. The CDR3 DNA sequence: TGTGCCAGCAGTGAAGGTTGGGGGGTCGACACCGGGGAGCTGTTTTTT. Protein: CASSEGWGVDTGELFF.

The chain uses TRBV12-3 or TRBV12-4 and TRBJ1-2; D remains unclear. The CDR3 is 12 residues long. V shed 2 bases and J shed 5 bases, with 6 bases lying between them. The CDR3 protein is CASSLRRYGYTF. CDR3 DNA sequence: TGTGCCAGCAGTTTAAGGCGTTATGGCTACACCTTC.

This chain uses TRBV28 with TRBJ1-1; 9 positions agree with TRBD1. Germline CDR1 reads MDHEN; CDR2 reads SYDVKM. V trimming: 2 bases; J trimming: 4 bases; junction bases outside the gene matches: 5. The CDR3 has 15 residues. The CDR3 DNA reads TGTGCCAGCAGTTTAGGGGACAGGGTAGTCACTGAAGCTTTCTTT. This codes for CASSLGDRVVTEAFF.

Here the CDR3 reads CASSNFTGPAGGYTF. The DNA of the CDR3 is TGTGCCAGCAGCAACTTTACAGGGCCCGCGGGGGGCTACACCTTC. This sequence joins TRBV5-4 and TRBJ1-2, with a tentative D call TRBD1 (6 bases). Germline V lookup: CDR1 SGHNT, CDR2 YYREEE (reference sequence). The CDR3 runs to 15 residues. V was clipped by 4 bases and J by 8 bases, with 21 bases between them.

This clone has a single count. J is TRBJ1-4 and V is TRBV2, with a weak D call TRBD1 (5 bases). The CDR3 spans 11 residues. CDR1 is SNHLY and CDR2 is FYNNEI in the germline V gene. V was clipped by 2 bases and J by 12 bases, with 7 bases between them. Written as DNA, the CDR3 is TGTGCCAGCAGTGAACCAGGGCAACTGTTTTTT. It yields the protein CASSEPGQLFF.

This chain connects TRBV9 to TRBJ1-2, with D possibly being TRBD1 (5 bases). Germline V CDR1 and CDR2: SGDLS, YYNGEE. V lost 3 bases, J lost 5 bases, and 5 bases lay in between. The CDR3 runs 11 residues. The CDR3 is CASSAGYGYTF. The CDR3 nucleotides are TGTGCCAGCAGCGCAGGGTATGGCTACACCTTC.

The rearrangement joins TRBV14 to TRBJ1-2; D gene ambiguous. The ends were cut back, 0 bases at V and 5 bases at J, with 19 bases in the middle. The germline V gene encodes CDR1 SGHDN and CDR2 FVKESK. This CDR3 is 17 amino acids long. CDR3 sequence (DNA): TGTGCCAGCAGCCAAGATGGGTCCTTCCCGCCAATATATGGCTACACCTTC. Encoded protein: CASSQDGSFPPIYGYTF.

This chain connects TRBV7-2 to TRBJ2-5, with D hard to call. There are 13 residues in the CDR3. CDR1 is SGHTA and CDR2 is FQGNSA in the germline V gene. Trimming left V 4 bases short and J 4 bases short, with 10 bases between. For the CDR3, the DNA is TGTGCCAGCAGCTCCGTGAAGGCAGAGACCCAGTACTTC. This sequence encodes CASSSVKAETQYF.

J is TRBJ1-2 and V is TRBV21-1; TRBD1 is taken as the D call from the table, unchecked against the DNA. TRBV21-1 is reported as a pseudogene. CDR3 size: 16 residues. CDR3 in DNA: TGTGCCAGCAGCAAAAAAGTTAACAGGGGTAACTATGGCTACACCTTC. This encodes CASSKKVNRGNYGYTF.

This chain joins TRBV5-4 and TRBJ1-4, with a tentative D call TRBD1 (6 bases). This CDR3 has 15 amino acids. Trimming removed 0 bases from V and 7 bases from J, with 13 bases in between. In germline, CDR1 is SGHNT, CDR2 YYREEE (reference sequence). The CDR3 sequence: CASSLGGRRSEKLFF. CDR3 coding DNA: TGTGCCAGCAGCTTGGGGGGGCGGAGGAGTGAAAAACTGTTTTTT.

The chain uses TRBV5-1 and TRBJ1-2; D unresolved. Looked up from germline, CDR1 is SGHRS and CDR2 is YFSETQ. CDR3 length equals 14 residues. V was pared by 0 bases and J by 8 bases, with 14 bases between. CDR3 sequence: CASSLAGRMGGYTF. CDR3 sequence (DNA): TGCGCCAGCAGCTTGGCCGGCAGAATGGGGGGCTACACCTTC.

The CDR3 DNA is TGCGCCAGCAGCTTGACTTGGCCGGAGGAGGGCTACACCTTC. Amino acids: CASSLTWPEEGYTF. This rearrangement joins TRBV5-1 to TRBJ1-2; D gene ambiguous. Germline V gene sequence: CDR1 SGHRS, CDR2 YFSETQ. V was pared by 1 base and J by 8 bases, with 15 bases between. CDR3 length equals 14 residues.

This rearrangement joins TRBV3-1 (or the pseudogene TRBV3-2) to TRBJ1-2; D unclear. V was shortened by 6 bases and J by 2 bases, with 13 bases between the two germline ends. The CDR3 contains 14 residues. Germline V gene lookup returns CDR1 LGHDT and CDR2 YNNKEL (reference sequence). CDR3 in DNA: TGTGCCAGCAGTCAGTTCCTGGGCAACTATGGCTACACCTTC. Translation gives CASSQFLGNYGYTF.

The CDR3 reads CASSTPRQGLNTGELFF. In DNA, the CDR3 is TGTGCCAGCAGTACCCCCCGCCAGGGGCTGAACACCGGGGAGCTGTTTTTT. The genes are TRBV2 and TRBJ2-2; possible D gene TRBD1, 6 bases. The CDR3 extends over 17 amino acids. Germline V gene sequence: CDR1 SNHLY, CDR2 FYNNEI. V lost 5 bases, J lost 1 base, and 17 bases lay in between.

The rearrangement uses TRBV4-3 and TRBJ2-5; TRBD2 matches 9 bases. The CDR3 is 17 amino acids. The V gene's germline CDR1 is LGHNA and CDR2 YSLEER. J was trimmed by 5 bases and V by 5 bases; bases with no gene match: 15. Written as DNA, the CDR3 is TGCGCCAGCAGCTGCTCTATCGGCGGGGGGGCCGGGGAGACCCAGTACTTC. The encoded protein is CASSCSIGGGAGETQYF.

For the CDR3, the DNA is TGTGCCAGCAGCTTGGATGGCAGGGGGCGTGAGCAGTTCTTC. Residues: CASSLDGRGREQFF. The rearrangement joins TRBV5-5 to TRBJ2-1, with 8 bases that match TRBD1. Germline V lookup: CDR1 SGHKS, CDR2 YYEKEE (reference sequence). CDR3 size: 14 residues. With V trimmed by 0 bases and J by 9 bases, 5 bases remained unmatched.

Only a few counts were recorded for this clone. CDR3 DNA sequence: TGCGCCAGCAGCTTAACCCACAGGGCAGTCGGCTACACCTTC. It translates to CASSLTHRAVGYTF. This sequence joins TRBV5-1 and TRBJ1-2; perhaps TRBD1 as D (6 bases). Trimming cost V 2 bases and J 8 bases, with 16 bases left between them. The CDR3 loop spans 14 amino acids. CDR1 and CDR2 from the germline V gene are SGHRS and YFSETQ.

This chain connects TRBV2 to TRBJ1-2, with D unresolved. The CDR3 consists of 13 residues. V lost 8 bases and J lost 5, with 15 bases in between. Germline values: CDR1 SNHLY, CDR2 FYNNEI. DNA for the CDR3: TGTGCCAGCGGCCCTCCCGGCGATTATGGCTACACCTTC. As protein: CASGPPGDYGYTF.

This clone was recorded only once. The gene calls are TRBV3-1 (or the pseudogene TRBV3-2) and TRBJ2-5, with 14 bases lining up with TRBD2. V was clipped by 1 base and J by 6 bases; unmatched bases: 4. This CDR3 is built from 16 residues. Germline values: CDR1 LGHDT, CDR2 YNNKEL (reference sequence). CDR3 nucleotides: TGTGCCAGCAGCCAAGTGACTAGCGGGGGGGCAAAGACCCAGTACTTC. Its translation: CASSQVTSGGAKTQYF.

The chain recombines TRBV7-9 with TRBJ2-7; D perhaps matches TRBD1 (6 bases). The CDR3 covers 13 residues. CDR1 SEHNR and CDR2 FQNEAQ come from the germline V gene (reference sequence). Trimming took 6 bases from V and 4 from J, leaving 13 bases between them. CDR3 nucleotide sequence: TGTGCCAGCAGACGGGACAACGAGTACGAGCAGTACTTC. It encodes CASRRDNEYEQYF.

This chain connects TRBV4-3 to TRBJ1-2, with a possible D match to TRBD1 (5 bases). The germline V and J ends were trimmed by 4 bases and 8 bases, with 20 bases remaining between them. The CDR3 is 15 residues long. Germline V gives CDR1 LGHNA, CDR2 YSLEER. CDR3 region: CASSLGRIQGRGYTF. In DNA, the CDR3 is TGCGCCAGCAGCCTAGGTCGTATTCAGGGTAGGGGCTACACCTTC.

The V gene is TRBV28, the J gene TRBJ2-2; D gene uncertain. The CDR3 has 14 residues. From germline, CDR1 is MDHEN and CDR2 SYDVKM. Trimming took 2 bases from V and 6 from J, leaving 10 bases between them. CDR3 residues: CASSLHAFAGELFF. CDR3 bases: TGTGCCAGCAGTTTACACGCGTTCGCCGGGGAGCTGTTTTTT.

The chain is built from TRBV12-5 and TRBJ1-6; D is perhaps TRBD1 (5 bases). The CDR3 consists of 14 residues. The germline CDR1 and CDR2 sequences are LGHNT and FRNRAP. Trimming cost V 3 bases and J 14 bases, with 17 bases left between them. The CDR3 loop is CASGFGGGWGTLHF. The CDR3 coding sequence is TGTGCTAGTGGTTTTGGCGGTGGCTGGGGGACCCTCCACTTT.

This clone came up a few times. The gene calls are TRBV3-1 (or the pseudogene TRBV3-2) and TRBJ2-3, with D tentatively TRBD2 (5 bases). Trimming removed 2 bases from V and 3 bases from J, with 12 bases in between. From germline, CDR1 is LGHDT and CDR2 YNNKEL (reference sequence). The CDR3 covers 15 residues. CDR3 protein: CASSQYRGPTDTQYF. In nucleotides, the CDR3 is TGTGCCAGCAGCCAATATCGGGGTCCAACAGATACGCAGTATTTT.

The chain is built from TRBV5-6 and TRBJ2-7, with D possibly being TRBD2 (6 bases). The germline V and J ends were trimmed by 2 bases and 3 bases, with 12 bases remaining between them. CDR3 size: 14 residues. CDR1 is SGHDT and CDR2 is YYEEEE in the germline V gene. CDR3 sequence reads: CASSFTGSRYEQYV. CDR3 in DNA: TGTGCCAGCAGCTTTACCGGGAGCCGCTACGAGCAGTACGTC.

The chain uses TRBV10-3 and TRBJ2-6, with a possible D match to TRBD1 (6 bases). This CDR3 spans 15 amino acids. Trimming cost V 11 bases and J 0 bases, with 14 bases left between them. In germline, CDR1 is ENHRY, CDR2 SYGVKD. The DNA of the CDR3 is TGTGCCTCTCACGGGGACAACTCTGGGGCCAACGTCCTGACTTTC. Protein sequence: CASHGDNSGANVLTF.

The table lists this clone with a few counts. The chain joins TRBV21-1 to TRBJ2-3; the table's D call of TRBD2 was not tested on the DNA. TRBV21-1 is tagged as a pseudogene. CDR3 size: 20 residues. The CDR3 protein is CASSKESSASGVSSTDTQYF. CDR3 nucleotides: TGTGCCAGCAGCAAAGAGTCTTCGGCTAGCGGGGTATCTAGCACAGATACGCAGTATTTT.

This clone appeared a few times. The chain joins TRBV20-1 to TRBJ2-5; no firm D call. Germline CDR1 and CDR2: DFQATT and SNEGSKA (reference sequence). Trimming took off 7 bases at V and 5 bases at J, with 11 bases between the two ends. The CDR3 is 11 residues long. CDR3 residues: CSGGYVETQYF. The CDR3 DNA reads TGCAGTGGGGGATATGTTGAGACCCAGTACTTC.

V and J are TRBV6-4 and TRBJ2-5; 12 nucleotides line up with TRBD2. The CDR3 runs 17 residues. The V gene end was trimmed by 4 bases and the J gene end by 2 bases; junction bases not matched to a gene: 8. CDR1 is MRHNA and CDR2 is SNTAGT in the germline V gene. The CDR3 spells CASSVRRLAGVQETQYF. CDR3 DNA sequence: TGTGCCAGCAGTGTCCGGAGACTAGCGGGGGTACAAGAGACCCAGTACTTC.